These 16 T cell receptor beta chains were all obtained from the same sample, sequenced in a study of breast tumors, draining lymph nodes, adjacent tissues. One entry per CDR3 protein results from TCRdb running MiXCR on the multiplex PCR reads. The sample lists under 300,000 distinct CDR3 sequences, about 34% occurring once. Breast cancer patients provided tissue from their axillary draining lymph nodes. Sequencing input: axillary lymph node tissue. These receptors all come from a female donor with breast cancer. Some clones in this sample may be carry-over from other donors' samples.

At least ten counts were recorded for this clonotype. This chain connects TRBV2 to TRBJ1-5; D might be TRBD1 (6 bases). Trimming shortened V by 2 bases and J by 7 bases, and 9 bases separated the two germline ends. CDR1 and CDR2 from the germline V gene are SNHLY and FYNNEI. There are 13 residues in the CDR3. CDR3 loop: CASSEFRGQPQHF. The CDR3 region has the DNA TGTGCCAGCAGTGAATTCAGGGGCCAGCCCCAGCATTTT.

This CDR3 reads CATSESRLAGQRTDTQYF. DNA for the CDR3: TGTGCCACCAGTGAATCGAGACTAGCGGGACAACGGACAGATACGCAGTATTTT. This chain uses TRBV24-1 with TRBJ2-3; 11 bases align to TRBD2. This CDR3 comprises 18 residues. V was pared by 4 bases and J by 3 bases, with 11 bases of the junction left unmatched. Germline CDR1 and CDR2: KGHDR and SFDVKD.

This clonotype has only one observation. One end of the junction varies from germline; a read error may be responsible. The genes are TRBV19 and TRBJ1-6; D unclear. The CDR3 consists of 13 residues. CDR1 is LNHDA, CDR2 SQIVND, per germline (reference sequence). CDR3 region: CASSWVVNSPLHF. CDR3 nucleotides: TGTGCCAGTAGTTGGGTCGTAAATTCGCCCCTCCACTTT.

This clonotype was observed a few times. It may be a read error: a sequence one base away is much more abundant. This chain links TRBV3-1 with TRBJ2-7; 7 bases line up with TRBD2. The CDR3 has 14 residues. Germline CDR1 reads LGHDT; CDR2 reads YNNKEL (reference sequence). Losses at the gene ends were 0 bases for V and 3 bases for J; bases not matched to a gene: 2. CDR3 amino acids: CASSQDPSGYEQYF. The CDR3 DNA reads as TGTGCCAGCAGCCAAGATCCTAGCGGCTACGAGCAGTACTTC.

This clonotype appeared many times. The CDR3 DNA is TGTGCCAGCAGCATGGGACAGGGAGGGGAAAGCTATGGCTACACCTTC. Translated: CASSMGQGGESYGYTF. This chain uses TRBV7-2 with TRBJ1-2, with TRBD1 identical over 9 bases. V shed 5 bases, J shed 4 bases, and the junction held 11 bases outside the gene matches. Germline lookup yields CDR1 SGHTA and CDR2 FQGNSA. This CDR3 has 16 amino acids.

V is TRBV6-1 and J is TRBJ2-1, with 7 bases matching TRBD2. Per the germline V gene, CDR1 is MNHNS and CDR2 is SASEGT. CDR3 length: 15 residues. V was clipped by 8 bases and J by 7 bases; unmatched bases: 14. In nucleotides, the CDR3 is TGTGCCAGCTCCCCCCCCCGCGGGAGATTTAATGAGCAGTTCTTC. Residues: CASSPPRGRFNEQFF.

The V call is TRBV19, the J call TRBJ2-3, with 9 bases lining up with TRBD2. This CDR3 is built from 18 residues. The V gene's germline CDR1 is LNHDA and CDR2 SQIVND (reference sequence). V trimming: 5 bases; J trimming: 2 bases; junction bases outside the gene matches: 14. The DNA of the CDR3 is TGTGCCAGTAGTCTCCAGACGTACGCGGGAGGGCTCACAGATACGCAGTATTTT. Protein product: CASSLQTYAGGLTDTQYF.

This clonotype occurred a few times. The CDR3 region has the DNA TGTGCTAGTGGTTTCAGGGGACAGGGGGGTCGGAACTATGGCTACACCTTC. It is translated as CASGFRGQGGRNYGYTF. The chain couples TRBV12-5 to TRBJ1-2; 11 nucleotides line up with TRBD1. The V segment lost 3 bases and the J segment 2 bases; nucleotides outside the gene matches: 8. The CDR3 is 17 residues long. The V gene's germline CDR1 is LGHNT and CDR2 FRNRAP.

This clonotype was seen at least ten times. The CDR3 sequence: CASSPQGTNQPQHF. CDR3 in DNA: TGTGCCAGCTCACCACAGGGGACCAATCAGCCCCAGCATTTT. This chain links TRBV18 with TRBJ1-5; D might be TRBD1 (5 bases). V gave up 1 base and J gave up 3 bases, with 7 bases separating them. The V gene's germline CDR1 is KGHSH and CDR2 LQKENI. This CDR3 has 14 residues.

This rearrangement joins TRBV19 to TRBJ1-4; 10 nucleotides match TRBD1. The CDR3 is 15 amino acids. The junction had 4 bases not matched to a gene; V was cut back by 4 bases and J by 5 bases. Looked up from germline, CDR1 is LNHDA and CDR2 is SQIVND (reference sequence). This CDR3 reads CASSTGTGVNEKLFF. The CDR3 DNA follows: TGTGCCAGTAGTACCGGGACAGGGGTGAATGAAAAACTGTTTTTT.

This clonotype was counted ten times or more. The V and J genes are TRBV9 and TRBJ1-6, with D maybe TRBD1 (5 bases). The ends were cut back, 1 base at V and 9 bases at J, with 11 bases in the middle. The CDR3 spans 14 residues. Germline lookup yields CDR1 SGDLS and CDR2 YYNGEE. For the CDR3, the DNA is TGTGCCAGCAGCGTACAGGGAATAGGTTCACCCCTCCACTTT. Its translation: CASSVQGIGSPLHF. Looking up the rest from reference TRBV9 and TRBJ1-6 gives the full variable domain: DSGVTQTPKHLITATGQRVTLRCSPRSGDLSVYWYQQSLDQGLQFLIQYYNGEERAKGNILERFSAQQFPDLHSELNLSSLELGDSALYFCASSVQGIGSPLHFGNGTRLTVT.

CDR3 region: CATSRDRAGENYGYTF. CDR3 bases: TGTGCCACCAGCAGAGATAGGGCAGGGGAAAACTATGGCTACACCTTC. V usage is TRBV15 and J usage is TRBJ1-2; a weak D match, TRBD1 (6 bases). CDR1 and CDR2 from the germline V gene are LNHNV and YYDKDF (reference sequence). This CDR3 region has 16 residues. V lost 0 bases and J lost 2, with 13 bases in between.

This clonotype was seen only a few times. The chain carries TRBV5-5 and TRBJ2-3; 8 bases match TRBD1. The junction had 6 bases not matched to a gene; V was cut back by 4 bases and J by 2 bases. This CDR3 has 15 residues. Germline V gene sequence: CDR1 SGHKS, CDR2 YYEKEE (reference sequence). CDR3 region: CASSPRQGPTDTQYF. The CDR3 region has the DNA TGTGCCAGCAGCCCTCGACAGGGGCCCACAGATACGCAGTATTTT.

This clonotype showed up many times. The rearrangement uses TRBV3-1 and TRBJ2-7; D is unclear. This CDR3 has 14 amino acids. The germline V gene encodes CDR1 LGHDT and CDR2 YNNKEL (reference sequence). Trimming pared 5 bases from V and 1 base from J, leaving 12 bases between. The CDR3 region has the DNA TGTGCCAGCAGCTGGTCTCGCAGTTCCTACGAGCAGTACTTC. Translated: CASSWSRSSYEQYF.

This clonotype came up many times. The gene calls are TRBV6-5 and TRBJ2-1; D is uncertain. CDR1 is MNHEY, CDR2 SVGAGI, per germline. The CDR3 runs to 14 residues. Trimming took off 8 bases at V and 2 bases at J, with 13 bases between the two ends. For the CDR3, the DNA is TGTGCCAGCTCCCGGTTGTCGGCCTACAATGAGCAGTTCTTC. Its translation: CASSRLSAYNEQFF.

Remarks on this clonotype: A much bigger clone sits one base away, suggesting this may be a read error. The V gene is TRBV11-2, the J gene TRBJ1-2, with TRBD1 matching over 7 bases. The CDR3 spans 14 residues. Germline V CDR1 and CDR2: SGHAT, FQNNGV. The V segment lost 5 bases and the J segment 8 bases; nucleotides outside the gene matches: 11. The CDR3 spells CASSLRQGSGGYTF. CDR3 DNA sequence: TGTGCCAGCAGCCTACGACAGGGATCGGGCGGCTACACCTTC. The full variable domain, completed using reference TRBV11-2 and TRBJ1-2, is EAGVAQSPRYKIIEKRQSVAFWCNPISGHATLYWYQQILGQGPKLLIQFQNNGVVDDSQLPKDRFSAERLKGVDSTLKIQPAKLEDSAVYLCASSLRQGSGGYTFGSGTRLTVV.